This T cell receptor (beta chain) was captured by sequencing in a study of T cells in Graves' hyperthyroidism and ophthalmopathy. The wider study: At the time of initial diagnosis and before any treatment, peripheral blood was collected.

RNA transcripts provided the source from which TCR beta CDR3 regions were amplified. Carried out on the TCR CDR3, a first-round RT-PCR used the HTBI primer set. A single record per CDR3 protein comes from TCRdb applying MiXCR to the multiplex PCR reads. The sample includes 640,000 or so distinct CDR3 sequences, 14% of them seen just once. The sample holds many counts of this clonotype. Used for diagnoses were clinical symptoms, serum thyroxine and TRAb, thyroid ultrasound and orbital computed tomography. The PBMCs had their origin in less than 13 ml of fresh peripheral blood. The junction had 5 bases not matched to a gene; V was cut back by 6 bases and J by 1 base. Germline assignment: CDR1 MNHNS and CDR2 SASEGT. This CDR3 is built from 15 residues.

Sequencing was performed on blood. The chain uses TRBV6-1 and TRBJ2-7; 11 bases match TRBD2. The receptor was isolated from a woman under 30 with Graves' ophthalmopathy. The CDR3 here is CASSFGTSGSYEQYF. CDR3 bases: TGTGCCAGCAGCTTCGGGACTAGCGGTTCCTACGAGCAGTACTTC.